This T cell receptor beta chain was documented in a study of T cell responses to AZD1222 COVID-19 vaccine (dated by TCRdb to the early 2020s). Notes on the research overall: A total of 233 trial participants underwent TCR sequencing, of whom approximately 210 received two doses of AZD1222 and approximately 25 received two doses of the MenACWY control vaccine. Enrollment into the trials was organized by age into subgroups of 18-55, 56-69 and 70-plus years, and those subgroups contained about 150, 27 and 61 TCR-sequenced participants, respectively. Study-level results and caveats: After two AZD1222 doses, both the breadth and the depth of spike-specific TCRs were significantly higher than at day 0 and than in MenACWY recipients. Conclusions about previously exposed vaccinees are limited, since just 5 or 6 AZD1222 recipients were seropositive for SARS-CoV-2 at baseline. In the small 56-69-year group, the increase in depth fell short of significance, most likely because of low power. Because no day 14 peak-response samples were available, the repertoires could be characterized only after the peak T cell response. Reportedly, close to half of the unique spike-specific TCRs recognized epitopes lying outside the regions that are mutated in the B.1.351 and B.1.1.7 variants. The vaccine-associated CD4 TCRs covered the entire spike protein, and the dominant responses fell in regions 160-218 and 743-854. Most participants were white British and females outnumbered males, and the authors suggested that clonal diversity may have been underestimated.

From the germline V gene, CDR1 is SGHRS and CDR2 is YFSETQ. Including cysteine and phenylalanine, the CDR3 has 15 amino acids. Left in the record is the CDR3 DNA by itself, 45 bases read in frame from the first base. For this chain, trimming is 7 bases at the V end and 7 bases at the J end, and the number of junction bases without a gene match is 14. Concerning this clone itself: The target of this receptor is not known. The input lacks base qualities; no much larger clone sits a single base away.

The CDR3 regions of human TCRbeta chains were subjected to immunosequencing. Regarding the original processing steps: Repertoire TCRs were checked for matches against a reference library of SARS-CoV-2-specific TCRs that had been generated using the MIRA antigen-specificity platform. Breadth was defined as the fraction of unique TCRs that were SARS-CoV-2-associated. Depth was defined as the fraction of total T cells that were SARS-CoV-2-associated. Using the MIRA data, every spike-specific TCR was mapped to the spike region that the TCR reacted to and assigned to either a CD4 or a CD8 class. Log10-transformed breadth and depth values were compared by one-way ANOVA with Sidak's multiple comparisons tests. TCRdb's version of the immuneACCESS table is confined to in-frame rearrangements and falls short of the full clone set. An unresolved V gene accounts for under half of the shortfall where checked; the remainder is of unknown origin. D and trimming were read from the DNA, whereas the V and J calls and clone size are those reported in that table. A total of 90,000 to 120,000 clones appear in this sample, roughly 87% of them only once. The ten largest clonotypes hold approximately 4.8% of the sample.

This specimen's time point label, per the study, means: about 28 days (+/-7) after the second vaccine dose. AZD1222 recipients with second doses at about 4 weeks or about 12 weeks were pooled, because spike-specific TCR depth and breadth did not differ between schedules. The vaccinee samples were drawn from two UK trials, COV001 and COV002, one of which was a single-blind randomized controlled phase 2/3 trial testing AZD1222 (ChAdOx1 nCoV-19) in healthy adults. For TCRbeta chain sequencing, PBMC samples from trial participants were taken at day 0 and at day 28 after the second dose. The chain was built from TRBV5-1 and TRBJ2-5; 9 central nucleotides agree with TRBD1. Sequences were derived from peripheral blood, sampled 28 days after the second AZD1222 dose. This TCR came from an adult who received the AZD1222 COVID-19 vaccine. At the DNA level, the sequence is TGCGCCAGCGCCCCCCGGGACAGGGTCCGGTGGACCCAGTACTTC. Its protein is CASAPRDRVRWTQYF.